This T cell receptor (beta chain) was identified in a study of early T cells in non-severe SARS-CoV-2 infection. This clonotype was recorded many times. Separate cDNA molecules each had unique molecular identifiers attached to them. Each CDR3 protein is one row after TCRdb ran MiXCR on the 5' RACE reads. This sample has about 29,000 distinct CDR3 sequences, with about 5.7% found just once. Germline V gives CDR1 DFQATT, CDR2 SNEGSKA (reference sequence). The CDR3 is 12 amino acids. V was pared by 4 bases and J by 4 bases, with 8 bases between. Sequenced material: whole blood. This sequence originates from an adult who was a healthcare worker with PCR-confirmed SARS-CoV-2 infection or an uninfected control (not recorded which). This rearrangement joins TRBV20-1 to TRBJ1-5; tentatively, D is TRBD1 (5 bases). The CDR3 is CSATQGNQPQHF. DNA of the CDR3: TGCAGTGCTACGCAGGGTAATCAGCCCCAGCATTTT.